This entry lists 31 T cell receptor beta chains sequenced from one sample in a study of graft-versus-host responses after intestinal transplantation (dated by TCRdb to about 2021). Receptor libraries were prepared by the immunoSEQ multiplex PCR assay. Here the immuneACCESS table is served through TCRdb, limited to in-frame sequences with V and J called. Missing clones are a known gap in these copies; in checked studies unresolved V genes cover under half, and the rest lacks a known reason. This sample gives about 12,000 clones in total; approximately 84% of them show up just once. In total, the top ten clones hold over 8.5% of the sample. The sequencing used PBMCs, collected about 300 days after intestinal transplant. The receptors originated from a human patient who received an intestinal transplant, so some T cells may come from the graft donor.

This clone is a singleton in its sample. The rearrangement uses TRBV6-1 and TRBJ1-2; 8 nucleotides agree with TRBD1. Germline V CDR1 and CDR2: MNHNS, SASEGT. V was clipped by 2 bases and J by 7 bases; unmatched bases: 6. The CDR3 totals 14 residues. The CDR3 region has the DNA TGTGCCAGCAGTGAATCGACAGGGGTGGTTGGCTACACCTTC. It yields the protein CASSESTGVVGYTF.

CDR3 bases: TGTGCCAGCAGCGTAGAGGGTGGCTGGGGATTGGAGCAGTACTTC. It yields the protein CASSVEGGWGLEQYF. The rearrangement joins TRBV9 to TRBJ2-7; D gene ambiguous. The germline CDR1 and CDR2 sequences are SGDLS and YYNGEE. CDR3 size: 15 residues. V was cut by 0 bases and J by 7 bases, with 17 bases left in between.

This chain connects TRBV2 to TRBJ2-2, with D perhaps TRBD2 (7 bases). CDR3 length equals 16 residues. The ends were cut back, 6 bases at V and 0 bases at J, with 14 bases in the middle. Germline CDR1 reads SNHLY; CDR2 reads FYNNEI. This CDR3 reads CASRPGAGANTGELFF. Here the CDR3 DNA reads TGTGCCAGCAGGCCGGGGGCGGGAGCGAACACCGGGGAGCTGTTTTTT.

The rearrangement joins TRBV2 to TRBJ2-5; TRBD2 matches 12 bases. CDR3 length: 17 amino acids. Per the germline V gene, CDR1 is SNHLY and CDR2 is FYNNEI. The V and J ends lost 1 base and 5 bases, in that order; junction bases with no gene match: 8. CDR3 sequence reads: CASSEGLAGEGGETQYF. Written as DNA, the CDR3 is TGTGCCAGCAGTGAAGGACTAGCGGGAGAGGGGGGGGAGACCCAGTACTTC.

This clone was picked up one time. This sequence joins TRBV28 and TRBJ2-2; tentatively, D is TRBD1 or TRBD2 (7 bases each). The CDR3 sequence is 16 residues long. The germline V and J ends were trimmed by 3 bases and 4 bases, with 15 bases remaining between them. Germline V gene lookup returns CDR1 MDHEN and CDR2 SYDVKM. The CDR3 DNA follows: TGTGCCAGCAGTTTTTATCCAGGGGGGGTCACCGGGGAGCTGTTTTTT. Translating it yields CASSFYPGGVTGELFF.

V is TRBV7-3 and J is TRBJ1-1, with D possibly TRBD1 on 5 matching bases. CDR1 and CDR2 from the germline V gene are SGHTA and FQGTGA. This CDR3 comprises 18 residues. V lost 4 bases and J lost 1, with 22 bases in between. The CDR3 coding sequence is TGTGCCAGCAGCTCTGAACCGGGACCGAGAGTCGGGAACACTGAAGCTTTCTTT. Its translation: CASSSEPGPRVGNTEAFF.

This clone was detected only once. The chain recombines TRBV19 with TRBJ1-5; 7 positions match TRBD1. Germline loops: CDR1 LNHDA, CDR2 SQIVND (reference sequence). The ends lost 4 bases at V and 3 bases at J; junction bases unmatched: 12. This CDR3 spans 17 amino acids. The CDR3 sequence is CASSNPRTGMANQPQHF. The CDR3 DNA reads TGTGCCAGTAGTAACCCCCGGACAGGCATGGCCAATCAGCCCCAGCATTTT.

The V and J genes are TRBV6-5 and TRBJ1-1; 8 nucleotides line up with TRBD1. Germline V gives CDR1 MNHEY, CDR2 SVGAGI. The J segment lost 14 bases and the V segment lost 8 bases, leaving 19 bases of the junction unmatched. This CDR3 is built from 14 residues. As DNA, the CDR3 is TGTGCCAGCCGACAGGGGCAGCTCGAAAAACAGGGCTTCTTT. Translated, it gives CASRQGQLEKQGFF.

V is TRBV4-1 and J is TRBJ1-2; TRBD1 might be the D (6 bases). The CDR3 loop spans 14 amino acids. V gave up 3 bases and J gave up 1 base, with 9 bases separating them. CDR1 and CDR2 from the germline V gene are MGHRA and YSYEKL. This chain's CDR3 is CASSQAQGNYGYTF. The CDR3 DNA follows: TGCGCCAGCAGCCAGGCACAGGGTAACTATGGCTACACCTTC.

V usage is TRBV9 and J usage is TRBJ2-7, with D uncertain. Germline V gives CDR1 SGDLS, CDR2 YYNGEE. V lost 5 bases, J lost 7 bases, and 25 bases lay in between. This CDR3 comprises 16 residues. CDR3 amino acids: CASSLLAATSTQEQYF. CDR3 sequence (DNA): TGTGCCAGCAGTCTGCTGGCAGCCACTTCAACCCAAGAGCAGTACTTC.

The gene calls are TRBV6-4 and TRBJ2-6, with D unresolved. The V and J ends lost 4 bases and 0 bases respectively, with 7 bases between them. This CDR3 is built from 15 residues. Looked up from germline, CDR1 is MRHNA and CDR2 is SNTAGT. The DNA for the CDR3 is TGTGCCAGCAGTGTAGAGGACTCTGGGGCCAACGTCCTGACTTTC. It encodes CASSVEDSGANVLTF.

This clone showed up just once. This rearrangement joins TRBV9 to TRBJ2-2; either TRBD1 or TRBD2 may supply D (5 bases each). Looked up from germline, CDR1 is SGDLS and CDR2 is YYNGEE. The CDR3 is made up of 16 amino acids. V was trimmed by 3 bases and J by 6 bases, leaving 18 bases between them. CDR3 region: CASSAWDQGTPGELFF. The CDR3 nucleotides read TGTGCCAGCAGCGCATGGGACCAAGGGACCCCCGGGGAGCTGTTTTTT.

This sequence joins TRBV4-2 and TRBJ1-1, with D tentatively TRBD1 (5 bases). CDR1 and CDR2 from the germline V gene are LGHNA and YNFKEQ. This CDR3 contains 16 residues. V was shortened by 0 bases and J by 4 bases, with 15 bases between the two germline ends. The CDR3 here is CASSQEQATRGTEAFF. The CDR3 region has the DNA TGTGCCAGCAGCCAAGAACAGGCCACAAGGGGCACTGAAGCTTTCTTT.

Here the CDR3 reads CASSVDTYNEQFF. The CDR3 DNA is TGTGCCAGCAGCGTCGATACCTACAATGAGCAGTTCTTC. The chain joins TRBV9 to TRBJ2-1; D remains ambiguous. This CDR3 comprises 13 residues. Germline V gene data show CDR1 as SGDLS and CDR2 as YYNGEE. V shed 2 bases and J shed 2 bases, with 5 bases lying between them. Complete variable domain (other parts from reference TRBV9 and TRBJ2-1): DSGVTQTPKHLITATGQRVTLRCSPRSGDLSVYWYQQSLDQGLQFLIQYYNGEERAKGNILERFSAQQFPDLHSELNLSSLELGDSALYFCASSVDTYNEQFFGPGTRLTVL.

CDR3: CASSPRSVAVQETQYF. In nucleotides, the CDR3 is TGTGCCAGCAGCCCAAGGAGTGTGGCGGTCCAAGAGACCCAGTACTTC. The gene calls are TRBV9 and TRBJ2-5; D gene uncertain. This CDR3 spans 16 amino acids. Germline CDR1 reads SGDLS; CDR2 reads YYNGEE. The V end lost 4 bases, the J end lost 1 base, and 17 bases lay between the germline ends.

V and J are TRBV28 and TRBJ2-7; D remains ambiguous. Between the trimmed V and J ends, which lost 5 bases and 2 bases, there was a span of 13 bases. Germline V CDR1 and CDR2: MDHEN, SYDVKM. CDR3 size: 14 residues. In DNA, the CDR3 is TGTGCCAGCAGTCCCCCGGCAGTGGCCTACGAGCAGTACTTC. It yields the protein CASSPPAVAYEQYF.

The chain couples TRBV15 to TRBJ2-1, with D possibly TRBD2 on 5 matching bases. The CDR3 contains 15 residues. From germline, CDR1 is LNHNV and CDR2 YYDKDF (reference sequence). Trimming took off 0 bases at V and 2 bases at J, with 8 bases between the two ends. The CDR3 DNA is TGTGCCACCAGCAGAGAAGCGCGGGCCTACAATGAGCAGTTCTTC. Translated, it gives CATSREARAYNEQFF.

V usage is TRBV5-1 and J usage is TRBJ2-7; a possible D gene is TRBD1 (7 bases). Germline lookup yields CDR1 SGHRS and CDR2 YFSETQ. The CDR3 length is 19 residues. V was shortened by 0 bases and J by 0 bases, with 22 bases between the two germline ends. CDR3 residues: CASSLDATGTAGPSYEQYF. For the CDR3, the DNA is TGCGCCAGCAGCTTGGACGCGACAGGGACCGCGGGACCCTCCTACGAGCAGTACTTC.

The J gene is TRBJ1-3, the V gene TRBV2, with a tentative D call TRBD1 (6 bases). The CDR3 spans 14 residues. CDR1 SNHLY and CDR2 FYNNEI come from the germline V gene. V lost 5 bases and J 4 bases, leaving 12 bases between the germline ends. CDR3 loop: CASSSQGSGNTIYF. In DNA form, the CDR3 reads TGTGCCAGCAGTTCACAGGGTAGCGGAAACACCATATATTTT.

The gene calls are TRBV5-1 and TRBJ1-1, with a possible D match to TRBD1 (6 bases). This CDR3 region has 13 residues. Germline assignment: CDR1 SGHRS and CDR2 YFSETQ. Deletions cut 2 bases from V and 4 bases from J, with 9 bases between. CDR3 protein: CASSFWGATEAFF. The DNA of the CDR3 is TGCGCCAGCAGCTTTTGGGGGGCCACTGAAGCTTTCTTT.

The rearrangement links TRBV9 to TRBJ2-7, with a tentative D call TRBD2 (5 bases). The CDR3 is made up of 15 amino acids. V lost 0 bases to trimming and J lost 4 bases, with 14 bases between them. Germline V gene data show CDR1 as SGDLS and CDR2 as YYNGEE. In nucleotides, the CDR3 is TGTGCCAGCAGCGTAGCCGGCGGGCGTACGTACGAGCAGTACTTC. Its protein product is CASSVAGGRTYEQYF.

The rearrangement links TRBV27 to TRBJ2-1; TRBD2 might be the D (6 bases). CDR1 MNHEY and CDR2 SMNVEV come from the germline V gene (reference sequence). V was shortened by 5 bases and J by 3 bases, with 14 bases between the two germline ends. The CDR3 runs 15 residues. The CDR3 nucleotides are TGTGCCAGCAGTCTGGAGGGCCTTTACTACAATGAGCAGTTCTTC. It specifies CASSLEGLYYNEQFF.

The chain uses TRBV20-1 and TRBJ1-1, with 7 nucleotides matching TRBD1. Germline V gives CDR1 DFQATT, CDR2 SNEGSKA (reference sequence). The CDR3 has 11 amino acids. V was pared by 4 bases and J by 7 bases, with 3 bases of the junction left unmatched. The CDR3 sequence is CSATGGVEAFF. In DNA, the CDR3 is TGCAGTGCTACAGGGGGTGTTGAAGCTTTCTTT.

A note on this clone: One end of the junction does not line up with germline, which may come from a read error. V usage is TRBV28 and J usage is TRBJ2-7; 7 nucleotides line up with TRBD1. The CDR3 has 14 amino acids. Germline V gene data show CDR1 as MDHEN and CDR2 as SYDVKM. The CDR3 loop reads CASSPRTGSSEQYF. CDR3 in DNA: TGTGCCAGCAGTCCCCGGACAGGCTCCTCCGAGCAGTACTTC. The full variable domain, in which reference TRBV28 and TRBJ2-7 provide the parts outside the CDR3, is DVKVTQSSRYLVKRTGEKVFLECVQDMDHENMFWYRQDPGLGLRLIYFSYDVKMKEKGDIPEGYSVSREKKERFSLILESASTNQTSMYLCASSPRTGSSEQYFGPGTRLTVT.

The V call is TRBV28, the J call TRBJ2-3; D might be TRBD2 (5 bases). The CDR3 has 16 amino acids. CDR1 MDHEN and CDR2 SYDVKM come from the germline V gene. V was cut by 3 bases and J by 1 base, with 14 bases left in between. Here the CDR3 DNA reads TGTGCCAGCAGTTTTCCCATGCTAGCTCGCACAGATACGCAGTATTTT. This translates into CASSFPMLARTDTQYF.

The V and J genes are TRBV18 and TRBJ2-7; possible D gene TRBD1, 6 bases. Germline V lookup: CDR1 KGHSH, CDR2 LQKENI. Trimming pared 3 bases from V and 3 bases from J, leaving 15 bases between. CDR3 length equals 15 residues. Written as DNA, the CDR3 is TGTGCCAGCTCACCGGGCCTCACAGGGTGCTACGAGCAGTACTTC. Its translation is CASSPGLTGCYEQYF.

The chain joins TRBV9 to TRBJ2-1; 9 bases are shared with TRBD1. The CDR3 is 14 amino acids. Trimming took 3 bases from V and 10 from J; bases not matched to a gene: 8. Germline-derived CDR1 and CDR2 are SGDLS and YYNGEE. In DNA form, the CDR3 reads TGTGCCAGCAGCGCAGGGGGACAGGGAGAAGAGCAGTTCTTC. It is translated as CASSAGGQGEEQFF.

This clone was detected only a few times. CDR3 DNA sequence: TGTGCCAGCAGTGTCGACAGGGTGAACACTGAAGCTTTCTTT. Residues: CASSVDRVNTEAFF. The chain combines TRBV2 with TRBJ1-1; TRBD1 matches at 7 bases. CDR1 SNHLY and CDR2 FYNNEI come from the germline V gene. V shed 4 bases and J 0 bases; nucleotides not matched to a gene: 2. This CDR3 spans 14 amino acids.

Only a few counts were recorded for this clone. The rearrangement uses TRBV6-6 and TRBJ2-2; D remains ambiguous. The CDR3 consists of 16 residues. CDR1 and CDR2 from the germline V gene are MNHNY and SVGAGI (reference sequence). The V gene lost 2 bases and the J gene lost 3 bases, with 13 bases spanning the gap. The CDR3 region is CASSYIRVEDTGELFF. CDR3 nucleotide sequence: TGTGCCAGCAGTTACATCCGGGTCGAGGACACCGGGGAGCTGTTTTTT.

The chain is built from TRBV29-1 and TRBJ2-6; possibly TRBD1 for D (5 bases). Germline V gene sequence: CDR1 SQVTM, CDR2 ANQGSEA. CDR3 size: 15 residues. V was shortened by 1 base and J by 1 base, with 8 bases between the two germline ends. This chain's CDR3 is CSVEAQGSGANVLTF. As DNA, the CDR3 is TGCAGCGTTGAAGCGCAGGGTTCTGGGGCCAACGTCCTGACTTTC. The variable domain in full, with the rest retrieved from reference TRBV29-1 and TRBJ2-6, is SAVISQKPSRDICQRGTSLTIQCQVDSQVTMMFWYRQQPGQSLTLIATANQGSEATYESGFVIDKFPISRPNLTFSTLTVSNMSPEDSSIYLCSVEAQGSGANVLTFGAGSRLTVL.

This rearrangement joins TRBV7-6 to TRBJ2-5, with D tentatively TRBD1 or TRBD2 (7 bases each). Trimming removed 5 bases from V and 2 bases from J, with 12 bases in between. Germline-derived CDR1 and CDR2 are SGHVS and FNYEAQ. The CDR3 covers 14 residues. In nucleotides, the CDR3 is TGTGCCAGCAGCGGGAGGGGGCCGCAAGAGACCCAGTACTTC. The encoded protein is CASSGRGPQETQYF. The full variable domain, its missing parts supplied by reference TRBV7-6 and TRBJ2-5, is GAGVSQSPRYKVTKRGQDVALRCDPISGHVSLYWYRQALGQGPEFLTYFNYEAQQDKSGLPNDRFSAERPEGSISTLTIQRTEQRDSAMYRCASSGRGPQETQYFGPGTRLLVL.